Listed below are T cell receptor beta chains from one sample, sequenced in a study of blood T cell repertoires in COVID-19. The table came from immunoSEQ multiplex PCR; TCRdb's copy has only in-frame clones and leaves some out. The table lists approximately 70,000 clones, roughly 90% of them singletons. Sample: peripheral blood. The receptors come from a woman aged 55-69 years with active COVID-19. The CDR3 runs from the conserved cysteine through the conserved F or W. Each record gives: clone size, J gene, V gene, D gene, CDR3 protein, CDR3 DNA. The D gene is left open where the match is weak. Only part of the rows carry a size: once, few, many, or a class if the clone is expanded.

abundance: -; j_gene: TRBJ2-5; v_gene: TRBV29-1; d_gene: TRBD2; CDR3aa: CSVVVLSSGKSGTQYF; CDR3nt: TGCAGCGTTGTAGTCTTATCTAGCGGGAAAAGTGGGACCCAGTACTTC
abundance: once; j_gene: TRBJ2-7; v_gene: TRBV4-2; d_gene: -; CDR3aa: CASSQAPTGSYEQYF; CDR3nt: TGTGCCAGCAGCCAAGCCCCCACGGGGTCGTACGAGCAGTACTTC
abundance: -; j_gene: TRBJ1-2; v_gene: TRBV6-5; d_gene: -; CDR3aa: CASSPLQGGYGYTF; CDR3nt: TGTGCCAGCAGTCCTCTTCAGGGTGGCTATGGCTACACCTTC
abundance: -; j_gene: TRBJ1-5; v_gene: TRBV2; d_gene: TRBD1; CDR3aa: CASRGQTHSNQPQHF; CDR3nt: TGTGCCAGCAGGGGACAGACACATAGCAATCAGCCCCAGCATTTT
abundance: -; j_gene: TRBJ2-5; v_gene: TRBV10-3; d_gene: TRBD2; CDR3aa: CAIAGASGSETQYF; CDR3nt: TGTGCCATCGCAGGGGCTAGCGGGTCAGAGACCCAGTACTTC
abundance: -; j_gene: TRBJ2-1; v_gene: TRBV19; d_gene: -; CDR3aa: CASSLTGTQLNEQFF; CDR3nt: TGTGCCAGTAGTTTAACCGGGACTCAACTCAATGAGCAGTTCTTC
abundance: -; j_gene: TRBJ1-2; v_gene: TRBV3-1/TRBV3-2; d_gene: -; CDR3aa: CASSQDWGVRADGYTF; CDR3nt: TGTGCCAGCAGCCAAGATTGGGGGGTGAGGGCGGACGGCTACACCTTC
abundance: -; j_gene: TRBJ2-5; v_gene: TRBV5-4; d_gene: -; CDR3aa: CASSLGGVRETQYF; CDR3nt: TGTGCCAGCAGCTTGGGCGGGGTCAGGGAGACCCAGTACTTC
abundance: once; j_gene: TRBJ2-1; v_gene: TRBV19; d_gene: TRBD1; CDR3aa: CASTQTGAGEQFF; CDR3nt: TGTGCCAGTACCCAGACAGGGGCCGGTGAGCAGTTCTTC
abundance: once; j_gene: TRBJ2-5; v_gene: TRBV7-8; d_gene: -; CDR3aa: CASSLGGSAQETQYF; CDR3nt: TGTGCCAGCAGCTTAGGGGGCAGTGCGCAAGAGACCCAGTACTTC
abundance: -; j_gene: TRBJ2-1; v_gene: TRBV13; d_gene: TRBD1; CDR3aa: CASSADRGLMNEQFF; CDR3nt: TGTGCCAGCAGCGCGGACAGGGGGCTGATGAATGAGCAGTTCTTC
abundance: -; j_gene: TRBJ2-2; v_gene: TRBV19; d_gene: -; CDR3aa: CASTSTQGFGGELFF; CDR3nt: TGTGCCAGTACCTCAACCCAGGGGTTCGGCGGGGAGCTGTTTTTT
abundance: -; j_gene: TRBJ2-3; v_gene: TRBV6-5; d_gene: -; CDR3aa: CASSSGTRLTDTQYF; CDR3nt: TGTGCCAGCAGTTCCGGGACTCGTTTAACAGATACGCAGTATTTT
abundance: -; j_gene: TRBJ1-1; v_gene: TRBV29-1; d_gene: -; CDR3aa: CSLTRNTEAFF; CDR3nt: TGCAGCCTCACGAGGAACACTGAAGCTTTCTTT
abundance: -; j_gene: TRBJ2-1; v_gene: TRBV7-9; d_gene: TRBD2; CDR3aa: CASRTSGSGGEQFF; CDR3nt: TGTGCCAGCAGGACTAGCGGGAGTGGCGGTGAGCAGTTCTTC
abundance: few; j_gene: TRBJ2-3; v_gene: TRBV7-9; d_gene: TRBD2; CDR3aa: CASSLMTTSSGADTQYF; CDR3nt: TGTGCCAGCAGCTTAATGACGACATCTAGCGGGGCGGATACGCAGTATTTT
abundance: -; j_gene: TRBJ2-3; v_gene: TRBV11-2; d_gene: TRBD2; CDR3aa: CASSTRREGPTDTQYF; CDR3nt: TGTGCCAGCAGCACGCGGCGGGAGGGCCCCACAGATACGCAGTATTTT
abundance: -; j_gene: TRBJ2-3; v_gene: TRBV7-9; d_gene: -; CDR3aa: CASSPAGDTQYF; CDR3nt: TGTGCCAGCAGCCCGGCAGGAGATACGCAGTATTTT
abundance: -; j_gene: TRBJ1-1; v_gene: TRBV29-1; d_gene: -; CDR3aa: CSVVAGRFTEAFF; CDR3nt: TGCAGCGTTGTTGCGGGCAGGTTCACTGAAGCTTTCTTT
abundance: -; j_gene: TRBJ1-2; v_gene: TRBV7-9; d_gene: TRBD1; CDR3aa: CASSLEGDRALGGYTF; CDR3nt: TGTGCCAGCAGCTTAGAAGGGGACAGGGCCTTAGGGGGCTACACCTTC
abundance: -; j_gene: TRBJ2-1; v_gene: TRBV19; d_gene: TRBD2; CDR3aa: CASSGSGSNNEQFF; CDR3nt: TGTGCCAGTAGTGGTAGCGGGAGCAACAATGAGCAGTTCTTC
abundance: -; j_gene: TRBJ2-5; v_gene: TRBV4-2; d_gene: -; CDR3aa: CASSQNQGGGGYQETQYF; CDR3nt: TGTGCCAGCAGCCAGAACCAAGGGGGGGGCGGGTACCAAGAGACCCAGTACTTC
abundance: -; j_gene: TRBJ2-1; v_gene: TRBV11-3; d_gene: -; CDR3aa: CASSLVGGYNEQFF; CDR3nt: TGTGCCAGCAGCTTAGTCGGCGGCTACAATGAGCAGTTCTTC
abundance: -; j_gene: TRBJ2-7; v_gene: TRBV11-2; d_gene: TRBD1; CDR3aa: CASSPRRTGSEQYF; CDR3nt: TGTGCCAGCAGCCCCCGACGGACAGGGTCCGAGCAGTACTTC
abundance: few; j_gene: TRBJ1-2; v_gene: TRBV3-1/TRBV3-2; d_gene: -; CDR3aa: CASSQGTMDGYTF; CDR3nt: TGTGCCAGCAGCCAAGGTACTATGGATGGCTACACCTTC
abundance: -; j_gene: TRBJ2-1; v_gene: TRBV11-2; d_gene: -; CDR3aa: CASSMDTGEQFF; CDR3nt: TGTGCCAGCAGCATGGACACCGGGGAGCAGTTCTTC
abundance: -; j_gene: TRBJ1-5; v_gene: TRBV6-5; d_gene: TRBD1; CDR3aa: CASGNRGSDQPQHF; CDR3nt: TGTGCCAGCGGGAACAGGGGGAGTGATCAGCCCCAGCATTTT
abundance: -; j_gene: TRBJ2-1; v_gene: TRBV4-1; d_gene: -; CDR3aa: CASSQETTYNEQFF; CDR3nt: TGCGCCAGCAGCCAAGAAACTACCTACAATGAGCAGTTCTTC
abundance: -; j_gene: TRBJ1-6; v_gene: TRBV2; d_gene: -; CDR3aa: CASRAGPVLPLHF; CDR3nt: TGTGCCAGCAGGGCGGGACCGGTGTTACCCCTCCACTTT
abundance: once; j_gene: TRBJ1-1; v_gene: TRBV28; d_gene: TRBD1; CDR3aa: CASSWGTVNTEAFF; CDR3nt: TGTGCCAGCTCCTGGGGGACAGTGAACACTGAAGCTTTCTTT
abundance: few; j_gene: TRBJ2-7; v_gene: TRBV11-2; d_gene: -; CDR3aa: CASSSRWAYEQYF; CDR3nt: TGTGCCAGCAGCTCACGATGGGCTTACGAGCAGTACTTC
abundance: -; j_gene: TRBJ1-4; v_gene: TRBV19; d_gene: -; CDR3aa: CASRRGNEKLFF; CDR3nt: TGTGCCAGTAGGCGCGGGAATGAAAAACTGTTTTTT
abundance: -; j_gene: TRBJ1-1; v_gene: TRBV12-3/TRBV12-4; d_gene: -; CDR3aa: CASRLGREAFF; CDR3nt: TGTGCCAGCAGACTCGGGAGAGAAGCTTTCTTT
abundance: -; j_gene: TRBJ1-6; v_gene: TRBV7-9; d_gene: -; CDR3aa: CASSLDRGSPLHF; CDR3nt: TGTGCCAGCAGCCTCGACCGCGGGTCACCCCTCCACTTT
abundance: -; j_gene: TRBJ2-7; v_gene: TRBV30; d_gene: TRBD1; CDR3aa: CAWSWTGAYEQYF; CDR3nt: TGTGCCTGGAGTTGGACAGGAGCCTACGAGCAGTACTTC
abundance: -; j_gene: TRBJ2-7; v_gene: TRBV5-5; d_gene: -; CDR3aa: CASSLGGRSSYEQYF; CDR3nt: TGTGCCAGCAGCTTGGGAGGCCGAAGCTCCTACGAGCAGTACTTC
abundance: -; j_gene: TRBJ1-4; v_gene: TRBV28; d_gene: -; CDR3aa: CASTDTGWTTANEKLFF; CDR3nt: TGTGCCAGCACCGACACAGGATGGACAACCGCTAATGAAAAACTGTTTTTT
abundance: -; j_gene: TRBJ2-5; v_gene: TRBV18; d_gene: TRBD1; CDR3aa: CASSRAQGAETQYF; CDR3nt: TGTGCCAGCTCACGTGCACAGGGGGCCGAGACCCAGTACTTC
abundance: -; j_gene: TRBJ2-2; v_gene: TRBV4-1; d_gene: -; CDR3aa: CASSQRVPGAVTGELFF; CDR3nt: TGCGCCAGCAGCCAAAGGGTTCCGGGAGCGGTGACCGGGGAGCTGTTTTTT